The 15 T cell receptor beta chains given below trace back to one sample, sequenced in a study of T-cell reconstitution after alpha-beta-depleted transplantation in children. Unique molecular identifiers were used to barcode this TCRbeta library. TCRdb re-derived calls from the PCR reads in MiXCR, one entry per CDR3 protein. The table has some 200,000 distinct CDR3 sequences, about 14% seen once; the top ten hold under 15%. The specimen was PBMCs from the stem cell graft donor, collected from the stem cell graft. The source of these receptors is a human donor who donated a stem cell graft to a child with acute lymphoblastic leukemia.

The J gene is TRBJ2-7, the V gene TRBV27; D remains unclear. Germline CDR1 MNHEY, CDR2 SMNVEV (reference sequence). This CDR3 has 14 amino acids. With 0 bases removed from V and 2 bases from J, the gap between germline ends came to 8 bases. Written as DNA, the CDR3 is TGTGCCAGCAGTTTATCACTGGGTCCCTACGAGCAGTACTTC. It encodes CASSLSLGPYEQYF.

This chain links TRBV27 with TRBJ1-2; D is perhaps TRBD1 (6 bases). The CDR3 has 15 residues. Trimming stripped 8 bases from V and 6 bases from J, with 22 bases between. The germline V gene has CDR1 MNHEY and CDR2 SMNVEV (reference sequence). The CDR3 region is CASRLQGRGVDGYTF. For the CDR3, the DNA is TGTGCCAGCCGACTCCAGGGGAGAGGCGTTGATGGCTACACCTTC.

This clonotype occurred many times. The chain recombines TRBV3-1 with TRBJ2-5; TRBD2 matches at 8 bases. The germline gives CDR1 LGHDT, CDR2 YNNKEL (reference sequence). CDR3 size: 15 residues. J was trimmed by 4 bases and V by 4 bases; bases with no gene match: 8. Here the CDR3 reads CASSRSAGGAETQYF. The CDR3 DNA is TGTGCCAGCAGCCGGTCCGCGGGGGGAGCAGAGACCCAGTACTTC.

This clonotype was seen repeatedly, ten times or more. The chain joins TRBV5-1 to TRBJ1-1; D gene uncertain. The CDR3 is 14 amino acids. Germline CDR1 reads SGHRS; CDR2 reads YFSETQ. The ends were cut back, 0 bases at V and 5 bases at J, with 11 bases in the middle. CDR3 residues: CASSLDTVRTEAFF. CDR3 coding DNA: TGCGCCAGCAGCTTGGATACAGTCCGAACTGAAGCTTTCTTT.

J is TRBJ2-1 and V is TRBV30, with 8 bases fitting TRBD1. The J segment lost 2 bases and the V segment lost 3 bases, leaving 6 bases of the junction unmatched. Germline-derived CDR1 and CDR2 are GTSNPN and SVGIG (reference sequence). The CDR3 sequence is 15 residues long. This CDR3 reads CAWRDQGATYNEQFF. Here the CDR3 DNA reads TGTGCCTGGAGGGATCAGGGGGCCACCTACAATGAGCAGTTCTTC. Full variable domain (missing parts from reference TRBV30 and TRBJ2-1): SQTIHQWPATLVQPVGSPLSLECTVEGTSNPNLYWYRQAAGRGLQLLFYSVGIGQISSEVPQNLSASRPQDRQFILSSKKLLLSDSGFYLCAWRDQGATYNEQFFGPGTRLTVL.

This clonotype was counted many times. The CDR3, as DNA: TGTGCCAGCAGTCCCGGACAGGGGGGGGGTGAAGCTTTCTTT. It is translated as CASSPGQGGGEAFF. This sequence joins TRBV12-3 or TRBV12-4 and TRBJ1-1, with TRBD1 identical over 10 bases. The CDR3 has 14 residues. V lost 5 bases to trimming and J lost 7 bases; unmatched junction nucleotides: 7.

This clonotype was counted ten times or more. The chain couples TRBV12-3 or TRBV12-4 to TRBJ2-1, with 10 bases identical to TRBD2. The CDR3 covers 15 residues. Losses at the gene ends were 5 bases for V and 2 bases for J; bases not matched to a gene: 3. Here the CDR3 reads CASSTTSGTYNEQFF. CDR3 DNA: TGTGCCAGCAGTACCACTAGCGGGACCTACAATGAGCAGTTCTTC.

This clonotype appeared many times. This chain's CDR3 is CASSLLRDRAEAGANVLTF. For the CDR3, the DNA is TGTGCCAGCAGTTTATTAAGGGACAGGGCTGAAGCTGGGGCCAACGTCCTGACTTTC. The chain combines TRBV28 with TRBJ2-6; 9 positions agree with TRBD1. Germline V gives CDR1 MDHEN, CDR2 SYDVKM. The CDR3 runs 19 residues. V shed 1 base and J 2 bases; nucleotides not matched to a gene: 9.

This clonotype was detected ten times or more. The chain has TRBV3-1 and TRBJ1-5; tentative D call: TRBD1 (5 bases). This CDR3 comprises 15 residues. Germline lookup yields CDR1 LGHDT and CDR2 YNNKEL (reference sequence). Trimming left V 4 bases short and J 1 base short, with 11 bases between. CDR3 protein: CASSPDKISNQPQHF. The CDR3 nucleotides read TGTGCCAGCAGCCCGGACAAAATCAGCAATCAGCCCCAGCATTTT.

This clonotype appeared many times. The chain couples TRBV10-3 to TRBJ2-7; D is uncertain. This CDR3 is built from 12 residues. The V gene's germline CDR1 is ENHRY and CDR2 SYGVKD. The V and J ends lost 1 base and 7 bases respectively, with 8 bases between them. In DNA form, the CDR3 reads TGTGCCATCAGTGAGTTAAGCTGGGAGCAGTACTTC. Its translation: CAISELSWEQYF.

This clonotype was seen just once. The V gene is TRBV5-1, the J gene TRBJ2-3; 10 bases fit TRBD2. The germline V gene has CDR1 SGHRS and CDR2 YFSETQ. V gave up 3 bases and J gave up 4 bases; unmatched junction bases: 5. The CDR3 length is 15 residues. This CDR3 reads CASSSSGRGADTQYF. The CDR3 DNA follows: TGCGCCAGCAGCTCTAGCGGGAGAGGCGCAGATACGCAGTATTTT.

This clonotype came up many times. This chain links TRBV6-1 with TRBJ2-1; 9 nucleotides match TRBD2. Unmatched junction bases numbered 11, after V lost 6 bases and J lost 14 bases. The length of the CDR3 is 13 residues. Germline lookup yields CDR1 MNHNS and CDR2 SASEGT. The CDR3 is CASRQDLAGVEFF. CDR3 nucleotide sequence: TGTGCCAGCAGGCAGGACTTAGCGGGAGTTGAGTTCTTC.

This clonotype came up many times. Here the CDR3 DNA reads TGTGCCAGCAGCTCACCCGGGACAGGCACCTACGAGCAGTACTTC. It codes for CASSSPGTGTYEQYF. The chain employs TRBV12-3 or TRBV12-4 and TRBJ2-7; 8 nucleotides align to TRBD1. Losses at the gene ends were 6 bases for V and 2 bases for J; bases not matched to a gene: 9. There are 15 residues in the CDR3.

The sample holds many counts of this clonotype. J is TRBJ2-5 and V is TRBV20-1; TRBD1 is a possible D gene (6 bases). Germline values: CDR1 DFQATT, CDR2 SNEGSKA (reference sequence). The CDR3 runs 13 residues. V was pared by 1 base and J by 2 bases, with 8 bases between. The CDR3 nucleotides are TGCAGTGCTAGAGCTAGGGGGCAAGAGACCCAGTACTTC. Translated: CSARARGQETQYF.

This clonotype was counted many times. The chain links TRBV29-1 to TRBJ2-7, with 8 nucleotides matching TRBD1. The CDR3 sequence is 11 residues long. CDR1 and CDR2 from the germline V gene are SQVTM and ANQGSEA. Trimming at V came to 7 bases and at J to 6 bases, leaving 5 bases not matched to a gene. The CDR3 protein is CSADRAGEQYF. The CDR3 DNA reads TGCAGCGCGGACAGGGCGGGCGAGCAGTACTTC.